The entry that follows covers one TCR beta chain sequence. Time point given: blood at routine non-recurrence follow-up after resection. Whole RNA from tumor, nontumor lung or frozen PBMC was sequenced unsorted. This sample was taken from a study of spatial heterogeneity in lung cancer. From the 5' RACE reads, TCRdb called clonotypes with MiXCR, one entry per CDR3 protein. The table includes about 52,000 distinct CDR3 sequences, around 7.7% detected once. The CDR3 has 16 residues. Deletions cut 4 bases from V and 10 bases from J, with 21 bases between. The germline V gene encodes CDR1 SGHNT and CDR2 YYREEE (reference sequence).

Sequenced here: PBMCs, sampled at follow-up. This sequence joins TRBV5-4 and TRBJ1-6, with D possibly being TRBD1 (6 bases). This sequence originates from a female donor with early-stage non-small cell lung cancer. CDR3 loop: CASSPIVGGTDSPLHF. The CDR3 bases are TGTGCCAGCAGCCCCATCGTTGGGGGCACGGACTCACCCCTCCACTTT.